This TCR beta chain was retrieved from a study of T cells after yellow fever vaccination. A few counts support this clonotype. In TCRdb, the 5' RACE reads were re-called with MiXCR into one record per CDR3 protein. The table shows 450,000 to 550,000 distinct CDR3 sequences, with roughly 21% occurring only once. This CDR3 region has 16 residues. V shed 4 bases and J 1 base; nucleotides not matched to a gene: 7. Germline CDR1 and CDR2: SGHRS and YFSETQ. The sequenced sample was PBMCs, obtained 15 days after the yellow fever booster vaccination. This receptor was identified in a man younger than 45 who received the YFV17D yellow fever vaccine. This chain connects TRBV5-1 to TRBJ2-3; 9 bases line up with TRBD1. CDR3 region: CASSMDRGGGTDTQYF. The CDR3 nucleotides are TGCGCCAGCAGCATGGACAGGGGAGGGGGCACAGATACGCAGTATTTT.